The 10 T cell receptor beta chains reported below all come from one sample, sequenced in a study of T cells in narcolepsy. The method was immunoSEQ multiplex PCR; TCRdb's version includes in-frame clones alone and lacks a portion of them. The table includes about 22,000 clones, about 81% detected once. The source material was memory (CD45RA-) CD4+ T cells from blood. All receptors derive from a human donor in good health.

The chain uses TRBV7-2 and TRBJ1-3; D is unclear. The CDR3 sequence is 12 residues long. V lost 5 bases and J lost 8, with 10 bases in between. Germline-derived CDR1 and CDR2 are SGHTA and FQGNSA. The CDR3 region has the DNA TGTGCCAGCAGCGGCAAGGTGGACACCATATATTTT. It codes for CASSGKVDTIYF. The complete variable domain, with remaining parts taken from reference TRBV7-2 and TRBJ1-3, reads GAGVSQSPSNKVTEKGKDVELRCDPISGHTALYWYRQSLGQGLEFLIYFQGNSAPDKSGLPSDRFSAERTGGSVSTLTIQRTQQEDSAVYLCASSGKVDTIYFGEGSWLTVV.

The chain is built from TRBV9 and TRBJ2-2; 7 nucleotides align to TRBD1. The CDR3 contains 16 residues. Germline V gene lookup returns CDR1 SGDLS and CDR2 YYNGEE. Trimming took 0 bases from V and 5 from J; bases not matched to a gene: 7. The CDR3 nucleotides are TGTGCCAGCAGCGTAGCAGTAGGGGGCCGAACCGGGGAGCTGTTTTTT. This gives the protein CASSVAVGGRTGELFF.

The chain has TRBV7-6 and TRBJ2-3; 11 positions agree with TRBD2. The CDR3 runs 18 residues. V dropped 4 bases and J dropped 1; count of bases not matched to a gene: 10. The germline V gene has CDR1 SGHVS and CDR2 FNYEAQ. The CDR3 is CASSSEGLAGGRTDTQYF. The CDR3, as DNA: TGTGCCAGCAGCTCCGAGGGCCTAGCGGGGGGTCGCACAGATACGCAGTATTTT.

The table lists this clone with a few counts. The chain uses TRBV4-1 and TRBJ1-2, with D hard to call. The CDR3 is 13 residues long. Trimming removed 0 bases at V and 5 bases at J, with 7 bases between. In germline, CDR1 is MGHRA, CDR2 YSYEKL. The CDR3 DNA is TGCGCCAGCAGCCAAGACGGCGGATATGGCTACACCTTC. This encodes CASSQDGGYGYTF.

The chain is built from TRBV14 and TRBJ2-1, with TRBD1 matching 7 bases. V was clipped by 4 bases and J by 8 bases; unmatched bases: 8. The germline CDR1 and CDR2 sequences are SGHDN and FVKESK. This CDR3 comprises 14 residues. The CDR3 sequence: CASSPAGDSHEQFF. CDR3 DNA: TGTGCCAGCAGCCCGGCCGGGGACAGCCATGAGCAGTTCTTC.

CDR3 coding DNA: TGTGCCATCAGTGTGGCTAGCGGGGGACTTTACGAGCAGTACTTC. Translation: CAISVASGGLYEQYF. The rearrangement joins TRBV10-3 to TRBJ2-7; TRBD2 matches at 10 bases. V was clipped by 4 bases and J by 4 bases; unmatched bases: 7. The CDR3 totals 15 residues. The germline CDR1 and CDR2 sequences are ENHRY and SYGVKD.

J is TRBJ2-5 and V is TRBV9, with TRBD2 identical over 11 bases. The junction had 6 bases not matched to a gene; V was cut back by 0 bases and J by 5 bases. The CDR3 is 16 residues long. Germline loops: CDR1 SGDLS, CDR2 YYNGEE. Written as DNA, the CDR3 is TGTGCCAGCAGCGTAGTAGCGGGGGGGGCCGGGGAGACCCAGTACTTC. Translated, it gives CASSVVAGGAGETQYF.

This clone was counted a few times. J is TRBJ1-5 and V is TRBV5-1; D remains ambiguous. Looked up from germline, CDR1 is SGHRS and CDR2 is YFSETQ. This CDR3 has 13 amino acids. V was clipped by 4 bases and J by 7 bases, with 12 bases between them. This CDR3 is CASSPEAGQPQHF. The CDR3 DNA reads TGCGCCAGCAGCCCGGAGGCGGGACAGCCCCAGCATTTT.

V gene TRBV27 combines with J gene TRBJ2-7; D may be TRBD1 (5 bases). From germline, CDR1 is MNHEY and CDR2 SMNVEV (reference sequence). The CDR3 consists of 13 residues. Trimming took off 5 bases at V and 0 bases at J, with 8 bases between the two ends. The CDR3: CASSLQVSYEQYF. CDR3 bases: TGTGCCAGCAGTCTACAGGTCTCCTACGAGCAGTACTTC.

The CDR3 is CASSQEFRDRRTDTQYF. Here the CDR3 DNA reads TGTGCCAGCAGCCAAGAGTTCCGGGACAGGAGAACAGATACGCAGTATTTT. The gene calls are TRBV4-2 and TRBJ2-3, with 8 bases fitting TRBD1. There are 17 residues in the CDR3. The junction had 8 bases not matched to a gene; V was cut back by 0 bases and J by 3 bases. The germline V gene has CDR1 LGHNA and CDR2 YNFKEQ.